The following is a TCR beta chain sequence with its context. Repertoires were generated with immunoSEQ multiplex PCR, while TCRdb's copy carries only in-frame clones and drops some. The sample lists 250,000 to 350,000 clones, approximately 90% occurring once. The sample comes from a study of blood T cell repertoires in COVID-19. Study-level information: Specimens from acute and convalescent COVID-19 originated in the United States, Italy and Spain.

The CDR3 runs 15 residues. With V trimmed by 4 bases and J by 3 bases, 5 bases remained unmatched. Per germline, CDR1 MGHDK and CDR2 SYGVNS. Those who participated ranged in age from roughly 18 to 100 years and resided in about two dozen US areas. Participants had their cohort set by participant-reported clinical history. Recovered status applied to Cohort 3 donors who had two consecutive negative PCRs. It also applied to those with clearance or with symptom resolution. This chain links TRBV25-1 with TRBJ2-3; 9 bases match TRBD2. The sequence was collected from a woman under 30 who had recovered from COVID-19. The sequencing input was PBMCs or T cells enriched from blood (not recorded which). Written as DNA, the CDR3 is TGTGCCAGCAGTGTTTGGCGGGGGGGTACAGATACGCAGTATTTT. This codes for CASSVWRGGTDTQYF.